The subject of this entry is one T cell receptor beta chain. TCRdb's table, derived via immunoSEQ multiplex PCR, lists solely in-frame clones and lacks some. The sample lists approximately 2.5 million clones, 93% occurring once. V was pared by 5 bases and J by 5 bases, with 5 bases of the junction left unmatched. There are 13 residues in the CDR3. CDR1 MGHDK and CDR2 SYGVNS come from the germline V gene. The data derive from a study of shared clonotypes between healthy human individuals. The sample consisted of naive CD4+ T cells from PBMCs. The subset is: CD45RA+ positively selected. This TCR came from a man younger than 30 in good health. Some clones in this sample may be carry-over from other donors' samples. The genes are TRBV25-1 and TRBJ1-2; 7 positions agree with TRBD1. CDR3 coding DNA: TGTGCCAGCAGTTTGGGACAGCCTTATGGCTACACCTTC. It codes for CASSLGQPYGYTF.